This T cell receptor (beta chain) appears in the sequencing data of a study of cytomegalovirus exposure and HLA in healthy donors. Overall study: Previous work identified roughly 110 million unique TCR beta sequences from around 200 million T cells.

The study ran its PCR with 60 Vbeta and 13 Jbeta primers. Measured with immunoSEQ multiplex PCR; TCRdb has only the in-frame clones, and not every one. The profile shows 150,000 to 200,000 clones, around three quarters of them singletons. On this clone: Its antigen is still unknown.

Study-wide findings and caveats: It was 150 to 200 TCR beta chains that were listed as cytomegalovirus-associated. Analyzed later, most CMV-associated TCR beta chains appeared HLA-restricted. What was likely a sequencing artifact was a cluster of highly shared sequence variants.

The sample was PBMCs. The clonotype originates from a woman in her 30s in good health and CMV-seropositive.

CDR3 DNA sequence: TGTGCCTGGAGTTCAGGGACAAGCAACACAGATACGCAGTATTTT. Protein sequence: CAWSSGTSNTDTQYF. J is TRBJ2-3 and V is TRBV30; tentatively, D is TRBD1 (6 bases). The germline V gene has CDR1 GTSNPN and CDR2 SVGIG (reference sequence). The CDR3 sequence is 15 residues long. V lost 2 bases and J lost 2, with 14 bases in between.